This TCR beta chain was captured by sequencing in a study of cytomegalovirus exposure and HLA in healthy donors. CDR1 and CDR2 (germline): SGHAT, FQNNGV. The CDR3 extends over 15 amino acids. J lost 6 bases, V lost 5 bases, and 12 bases had no gene match. PCR amplification relied on 60 Vbeta primers (plus 13 Jbeta primers). This table comes from immunoSEQ multiplex PCR, and its TCRdb copy is limited to in-frame clones, with some not included. The sample consists of roughly 180,000 clones, around 80% of them appearing once. Broader study findings: CMV serostatus was the only immune exposure information that was available. TCR beta chain V- and J-gene trimming was linked, in a later analysis, to a missense variant in DCLRE1C. The study put 150 to 200 TCR beta chains on its list as cytomegalovirus-associated.

In the case of this clone: Antigen unknown.

Nominally healthy donors provided the samples, though records likely missed some immune exposures. Sequenced sample: PBMCs. The chain has TRBV11-2 and TRBJ2-7; 8 bases agree with TRBD2. The sequence came from a man aged 25 to 40 in good health and CMV-seropositive. The CDR3 is CASSPGRGLVFEQYF. CDR3 nucleotide sequence: TGTGCCAGCAGCCCCGGGCGGGGACTAGTCTTCGAGCAGTACTTC.